These 31 T cell receptor beta chains were sequenced from one sample in a study of cytomegalovirus exposure and HLA in healthy donors. The primer mix had 60 Vbeta and 13 Jbeta primers. Method: immunoSEQ multiplex PCR; TCRdb's copy keeps in-frame clones and lacks some. Counted here are about 190,000 clones, roughly four fifths occurring once; the ten biggest clones make up 3% to 4%. Sequencing was carried out using PBMCs. All receptors come from a woman in her 30s in good health and CMV-seropositive.

The rearrangement uses TRBV11-2 and TRBJ2-1; tentative D call: TRBD1 (5 bases). The V end was cut by 5 bases, the J end by 4 bases, with 27 bases between. The length of the CDR3 is 19 residues. Germline values: CDR1 SGHAT, CDR2 FQNNGV. The CDR3 DNA follows: TGTGCCAGCAGCCGCAACTCGGGTGCGACAGCTTCACGATACAATGAGCAGTTCTTC. This codes for CASSRNSGATASRYNEQFF.

As to this clone: A junction boundary mismatches the germline segment, possibly from a read error. In DNA form, the CDR3 reads TGTTCCAGCAGCGTAAAGACGGGACAAAAAACCTACGAGCAGTACTTC. Translating it yields CSSSVKTGQKTYEQYF. This chain links TRBV7-9 with TRBJ2-7; a weak D match, TRBD1 (6 bases). CDR3 length: 16 amino acids. Germline V gene lookup returns CDR1 SEHNR and CDR2 FQNEAQ (reference sequence).

V and J are TRBV5-6 and TRBJ2-3, with 16 bases lining up with TRBD2. The V gene's germline CDR1 is SGHDT and CDR2 YYEEEE. The trim removed 6 bases at V and 5 bases at J, leaving 9 bases unmatched. This CDR3 region has 17 residues. This chain's CDR3 is CASTEGLAGGPEDTQYF. DNA for the CDR3: TGTGCCAGCACCGAGGGACTAGCGGGAGGGCCAGAAGATACGCAGTATTTT.

The chain links TRBV13 to TRBJ1-2, with D possibly matching TRBD1 (6 bases). This CDR3 has 16 amino acids. V was shortened by 4 bases and J by 2 bases, with 17 bases between the two germline ends. In germline, CDR1 is PRHDT, CDR2 FYEKMQ (reference sequence). CDR3 protein: CASSSSGRGYNYGYTF. The DNA of the CDR3 is TGTGCCAGCAGCTCCTCGGGCAGGGGCTACAACTATGGCTACACCTTC.

The chain combines TRBV28 with TRBJ2-5; maybe TRBD1 (7 bases). This CDR3 region has 14 residues. V was trimmed by 2 bases and J by 5 bases, leaving 12 bases between them. CDR1 is MDHEN, CDR2 SYDVKM, per germline. The CDR3 loop reads CASSLQGGAETQYF. The CDR3 region has the DNA TGTGCCAGCAGTTTACAGGGGGGTGCCGAGACCCAGTACTTC.

The genes are TRBV27 and TRBJ2-2; D is unresolved. The ends were cut back, 3 bases at V and 2 bases at J, with 4 bases in the middle. Germline V lookup: CDR1 MNHEY, CDR2 SMNVEV (reference sequence). The CDR3 is made up of 13 amino acids. The CDR3 nucleotides are TGTGCCAGCAGTTTTTATAACACCGGGGAGCTGTTTTTT. It specifies CASSFYNTGELFF.

The V and J genes are TRBV5-1 and TRBJ1-3; D is undetermined. The DNA end is more similar to TRBJ2-2, so the J call may be wrong. Per the germline V gene, CDR1 is SGHRS and CDR2 is YFSETQ. This CDR3 contains 14 residues. Here the CDR3 DNA reads TGCGCCAGCAGCTTTAGGGAGAACACCGGGGAGCTGTTTTTT. Translating it yields CASSFRENTGELFF.

The CDR3 here is CASSVESGVGYAYNEQFF. The CDR3 nucleotides read TGTGCCAGCAGCGTAGAATCGGGAGTGGGTTACGCCTACAATGAGCAGTTCTTC. This sequence joins TRBV9 and TRBJ2-1; D is possibly TRBD2 (6 bases). The CDR3 is 18 amino acids. The V end lost 0 bases, the J end lost 2 bases, and 18 bases lay between the germline ends. Germline V lookup: CDR1 SGDLS, CDR2 YYNGEE.

CDR3 amino acids: CASSTQGVQPQHF. The CDR3 region has the DNA TGTGCCAGTAGTACCCAGGGTGTCCAGCCCCAGCATTTT. The chain joins TRBV19 to TRBJ1-5, with TRBD1 as a possible D gene (5 bases). Trimming shortened V by 4 bases and J by 7 bases, and 11 bases separated the two germline ends. This CDR3 has 13 amino acids. Germline CDR1 is LNHDA and CDR2 is SQIVND (reference sequence). Drawing the rest from reference TRBV19 and TRBJ1-5, the complete variable domain is DGGITQSPKYLFRKEGQNVTLSCEQNLNHDAMYWYRQDPGQGLRLIYYSQIVNDFQKGDIAEGYSVSREKKESFPLTVTSAQKNPTAFYLCASSTQGVQPQHFGDGTRLSIL.

As DNA, the CDR3 is TGCGCCAGCAGTGAGTCGTCCGGGACTAGCGGGAGAGGGGAGACCCAGTACTTC. Translating it yields CASSESSGTSGRGETQYF. This rearrangement joins TRBV10-1 to TRBJ2-5; 14 bases line up with TRBD2. J gave up 5 bases and V 0 bases, and 8 bases lay outside the gene matches. The CDR3 is 18 residues long. Germline lookup yields CDR1 WNHNN and CDR2 SYGVQD (reference sequence).

This clone came up a few times. The rearrangement uses TRBV19 and TRBJ2-7; 9 bases map to TRBD2. The CDR3 is made up of 17 amino acids. Trimming took 6 bases from V and 5 from J; bases not matched to a gene: 17. Germline V gives CDR1 LNHDA, CDR2 SQIVND (reference sequence). The CDR3 spells CASRSTGLARRRNEQYF. The CDR3, as DNA: TGTGCCAGTAGGTCAACGGGACTAGCACGTCGGAGGAACGAGCAGTACTTC. Full variable domain (outside the CDR3, taken from reference TRBV19 and TRBJ2-7): DGGITQSPKYLFRKEGQNVTLSCEQNLNHDAMYWYRQDPGQGLRLIYYSQIVNDFQKGDIAEGYSVSREKKESFPLTVTSAQKNPTAFYLCASRSTGLARRRNEQYFGPGTRLTVT.

The rearrangement links TRBV6-6 to TRBJ1-1, with D possibly matching TRBD1 (5 bases). CDR1 is MNHNY and CDR2 is SVGAGI in the germline V gene (reference sequence). Trimming removed 11 bases at V and 2 bases at J, with 9 bases between. CDR3 length: 11 residues. The CDR3 sequence: CAGHSNTEAFF. The CDR3 bases are TGTGCCGGACACAGTAACACTGAAGCTTTCTTT.

The chain combines TRBV28 with TRBJ2-1, with D possibly matching TRBD1 (5 bases). The CDR3 loop spans 14 amino acids. The germline V gene encodes CDR1 MDHEN and CDR2 SYDVKM. Trimming removed 8 bases at V and 8 bases at J, with 19 bases between. CDR3 DNA sequence: TGTGCCAGCTCCTCAACAGGCCTGGGCGATGAGCAGTTCTTC. The encoded protein is CASSSTGLGDEQFF.

V gene TRBV9 combines with J gene TRBJ2-1; D is ambiguous. Trimming removed 4 bases from V and 14 bases from J, with 4 bases in between. Germline V lookup: CDR1 SGDLS, CDR2 YYNGEE. This CDR3 spans 8 amino acids. The CDR3 DNA reads as TGTGCCAGCAGCCCCGAGTTCTTC. It is translated as CASSPEFF.

This clone was counted a few times. The gene calls are TRBV5-5 and TRBJ2-3; 7 nucleotides match TRBD1. Germline V gene sequence: CDR1 SGHKS, CDR2 YYEKEE (reference sequence). The CDR3 is made up of 13 amino acids. Unmatched junction bases numbered 0, after V lost 4 bases and J lost 1 base. In DNA form, the CDR3 reads TGTGCCAGCAGCGGACAGGGCACAGATACGCAGTATTTT. It translates to CASSGQGTDTQYF.

This rearrangement joins TRBV5-1 to TRBJ1-4; 7 bases match TRBD1. Germline lookup yields CDR1 SGHRS and CDR2 YFSETQ. The V segment lost 6 bases and the J segment 7 bases; nucleotides outside the gene matches: 12. CDR3 length: 15 residues. The CDR3: CASTKGARMGEKLFF. CDR3 coding DNA: TGCGCCAGCACCAAGGGGGCAAGGATGGGTGAAAAACTGTTTTTT. The complete variable domain, with remaining parts taken from reference TRBV5-1 and TRBJ1-4, reads KAGVTQTPRYLIKTRGQQVTLSCSPISGHRSVSWYQQTPGQGLQFLFEYFSETQRNKGNFPGRFSGRQFSNSRSEMNVSTLELGDSALYLCASTKGARMGEKLFFGSGTQLSVL.

This clone was observed once. The rearrangement uses TRBV10-2 and TRBJ2-7, with unresolved D. Germline assignment: CDR1 WSHSY and CDR2 SAAADI. The CDR3 length is 13 residues. With 8 bases removed from V and 1 base from J, the gap between germline ends came to 12 bases. This chain's CDR3 is CASSIDPSYEQYF. CDR3 sequence (DNA): TGCGCCAGCTCCATAGATCCGTCCTACGAGCAGTACTTC.

The CDR3 nucleotides are TGTGCCAGCAGCAAAGGCCAGGACGGGGAGCTGTTTTTT. This sequence encodes CASSKGQDGELFF. The chain employs TRBV5-4 and TRBJ2-2; D call uncertain. The CDR3 contains 13 residues. Trimming left V 4 bases short and J 7 bases short, with 11 bases between. CDR1 and CDR2 from the germline V gene are SGHNT and YYREEE (reference sequence).

Regarding this clone: The sample carries other DNA sequences with the same CDR3. This chain joins TRBV9 and TRBJ2-3, with a possible D match to TRBD2 (6 bases). Trimming took 2 bases from V and 0 from J, leaving 10 bases between them. There are 15 residues in the CDR3. The germline CDR1 and CDR2 sequences are SGDLS and YYNGEE. The CDR3 spells CASSVGTASTDTQYF. CDR3 coding DNA: TGTGCCAGCAGCGTCGGGACTGCTAGCACAGATACGCAGTATTTT.

The chain is built from TRBV25-1 and TRBJ2-1; 10 bases agree with TRBD2. This CDR3 contains 13 residues. CDR1 and CDR2 from the germline V gene are MGHDK and SYGVNS. Germline trimming cut 8 bases from V and 4 bases from J; bases unmatched to any gene: 2. CDR3 residues: CASGTSVYNEQFF. CDR3 DNA: TGTGCCAGCGGGACTAGCGTATACAATGAGCAGTTCTTC.

This chain connects TRBV18 to TRBJ2-1; 7 bases agree with TRBD2. The CDR3 has 15 amino acids. V was clipped by 3 bases and J by 7 bases; unmatched bases: 9. Looked up from germline, CDR1 is KGHSH and CDR2 is LQKENI. The CDR3 DNA follows: TGTGCCAGCTCACCGCTAGCGGAACAAAGGAATGAGCAGTTCTTC. Protein sequence: CASSPLAEQRNEQFF.

V is TRBV2 and J is TRBJ2-7, with no clear D. The CDR3 spans 12 residues. In germline, CDR1 is SNHLY, CDR2 FYNNEI. Trimming cost V 4 bases and J 2 bases, with 6 bases left between them. The DNA for the CDR3 is TGTGCCAGCAGTGGGCAAGCCTACGAGCAGTACTTC. This encodes CASSGQAYEQYF.

This clone was seen a few times. The chain carries TRBV7-9 and TRBJ2-5, with 8 bases that match TRBD2. The ends lost 1 base at V and 2 bases at J; junction bases unmatched: 6. The CDR3 consists of 16 residues. CDR1 SEHNR and CDR2 FQNEAQ come from the germline V gene (reference sequence). In nucleotides, the CDR3 is TGTGCCAGCAGCTTAGTTCCGGGAGGGCTTCAAGAGACCCAGTACTTC. Its protein is CASSLVPGGLQETQYF.

The J gene is TRBJ2-7, the V gene TRBV2, with D possibly being TRBD1 (6 bases). The CDR3 loop spans 13 amino acids. The germline gives CDR1 SNHLY, CDR2 FYNNEI. The V end lost 6 bases, the J end lost 2 bases, and 11 bases lay between the germline ends. The CDR3 loop is CASRKDRAYEQYF. In DNA form, the CDR3 reads TGTGCCAGCAGAAAGGACAGAGCCTACGAGCAGTACTTC.

The rearrangement joins TRBV7-2 to TRBJ2-2, with 8 bases aligning to TRBD1. CDR1 is SGHTA, CDR2 FQGNSA, per germline. The CDR3 sequence is 15 residues long. Trimming removed 1 base from V and 4 bases from J; junction bases left unmatched: 2. As DNA, the CDR3 is TGTGCCAGCAGCTTAGGGACAGGGCTCACCGGGGAGCTGTTTTTT. The encoded protein is CASSLGTGLTGELFF. Together with reference TRBV7-2 and TRBJ2-2, the CDR3 gives the full variable domain: GAGVSQSPSNKVTEKGKDVELRCDPISGHTALYWYRQSLGQGLEFLIYFQGNSAPDKSGLPSDRFSAERTGGSVSTLTIQRTQQEDSAVYLCASSLGTGLTGELFFGEGSRLTVL.

The chain employs TRBV5-8 and TRBJ2-5; the match to TRBD2 covers 8 bases. The V gene end was trimmed by 4 bases and the J gene end by 5 bases; junction bases not matched to a gene: 16. In germline, CDR1 is SGHTS, CDR2 YDEGEE. This CDR3 region has 17 residues. The DNA for the CDR3 is TGTGCCAGCAGCCGCCACGCCGGGACGCCGGGAGGGGAGACCCAGTACTTC. As protein: CASSRHAGTPGGETQYF.

The chain employs TRBV29-1 and TRBJ2-5; possibly TRBD2 for D (5 bases). From germline, CDR1 is SQVTM and CDR2 ANQGSEA. The CDR3 extends over 14 amino acids. Trimming took off 4 bases at V and 4 bases at J, with 16 bases between the two ends. The CDR3 loop reads CSVVFGGVGETQYF. The CDR3 DNA is TGCAGCGTTGTTTTCGGAGGAGTGGGAGAGACCCAGTACTTC.

This clone was found once. The chain combines TRBV28 with TRBJ1-2, with D possibly being TRBD1 (6 bases). Germline CDR1 is MDHEN and CDR2 is SYDVKM. This CDR3 spans 12 amino acids. Trimming stripped 6 bases from V and 4 bases from J, with 9 bases between. In DNA, the CDR3 is TGTGCCAGCAGCCAGGGGTTCTATGGCTACACCTTC. It codes for CASSQGFYGYTF.

The chain combines TRBV5-5 with TRBJ1-1; D gene unclear. The germline V gene encodes CDR1 SGHKS and CDR2 YYEKEE (reference sequence). This CDR3 is built from 15 residues. Trimming removed 2 bases from V and 6 bases from J, with 17 bases in between. The DNA of the CDR3 is TGTGCCAGCAGCTTACGGACTCGGGGTGAACCTGAAGCTTTCTTT. This encodes CASSLRTRGEPEAFF.

CDR3 protein: CASSSGPAGTYEQYF. The CDR3 nucleotides read TGTGCCAGCAGCTCCGGCCCAGCGGGTACCTACGAGCAGTACTTC. V is TRBV11-2 and J is TRBJ2-7, with D possibly matching TRBD2 (6 bases). The V end was cut by 4 bases, the J end by 2 bases, with 15 bases between. Germline V gene data show CDR1 as SGHAT and CDR2 as FQNNGV. The CDR3 covers 15 residues.

The chain uses TRBV15 and TRBJ2-2; D possibly corresponds to TRBD2 (6 bases). CDR1 LNHNV and CDR2 YYDKDF come from the germline V gene (reference sequence). CDR3 length equals 16 residues. Trimming took 0 bases from V and 1 from J, leaving 9 bases between them. The CDR3 DNA follows: TGTGCCACCAGCAGAGAGGGGGGACTGAACACCGGGGAGCTGTTTTTT. Its translation is CATSREGGLNTGELFF.